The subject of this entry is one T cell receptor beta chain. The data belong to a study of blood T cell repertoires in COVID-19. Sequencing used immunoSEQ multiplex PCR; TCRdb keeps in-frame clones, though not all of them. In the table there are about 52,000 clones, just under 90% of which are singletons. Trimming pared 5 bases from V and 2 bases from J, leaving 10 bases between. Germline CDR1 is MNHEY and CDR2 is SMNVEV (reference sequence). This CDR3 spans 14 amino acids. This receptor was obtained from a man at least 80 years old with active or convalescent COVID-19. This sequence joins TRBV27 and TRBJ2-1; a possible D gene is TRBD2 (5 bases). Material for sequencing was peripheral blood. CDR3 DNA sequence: TGTGCCAGCAGTCTCCGGGGTGCCTACAATGAGCAGTTCTTC. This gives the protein CASSLRGAYNEQFF.